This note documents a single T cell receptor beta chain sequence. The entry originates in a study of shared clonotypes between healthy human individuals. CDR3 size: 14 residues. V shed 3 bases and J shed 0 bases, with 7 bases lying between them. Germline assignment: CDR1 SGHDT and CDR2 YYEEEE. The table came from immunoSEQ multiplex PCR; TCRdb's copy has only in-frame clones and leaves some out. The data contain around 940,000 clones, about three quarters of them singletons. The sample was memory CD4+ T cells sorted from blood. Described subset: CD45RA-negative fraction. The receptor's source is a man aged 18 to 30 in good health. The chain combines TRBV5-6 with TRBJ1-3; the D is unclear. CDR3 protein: CASSYGLSGNTIYF. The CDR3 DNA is TGTGCCAGCAGCTACGGCCTCTCTGGAAACACCATATATTTT.